A selection of T cell receptor beta chains follows, all from one sample in a study of a mutant IDH1 vaccine in newly diagnosed glioma. For these receptors, no antigen is known. Here immunoSEQ multiplex PCR was the method, and the copy in TCRdb shows in-frame clones only, minus some. The sample lists tens of thousands of clones, 70% to 85% occurring once. Sample: PBMCs, taken from a glioma patient whose treatment included an IDH1 peptide vaccine. These receptors came from a woman aged 40 to 55 with glioma. Some clones in this sample may be carry-over from other donors' samples. Each CDR3 is given with its conserved first and last residue. D genes are given only for firm matches. Clone size, where shown, is once, few, many, or a class for clones that have expanded.

clone_size	v_call	j_call	d_call	cdr3_aa	cdr3_nt
few	TRBV29-1	TRBJ1-5	TRBD1	CSVLTGDSNQPQHF	TGCAGCGTATTGACAGGGGATAGCAATCAGCCCCAGCATTTT
.	TRBV7-2	TRBJ1-2	TRBD1	CASSLRTGTNYGYTF	TGTGCCAGCAGCTTAAGGACAGGCACTAACTATGGCTACACCTTC
.	TRBV25-1	TRBJ1-1	TRBD1	CASHNPGQGLSEAFF	TGTGCCAGCCATAATCCGGGACAGGGTCTTTCTGAAGCTTTCTTT
.	TRBV5-5	TRBJ1-1	TRBD1	CASSFGTGVIEAFF	TGTGCCAGCAGCTTCGGGACAGGGGTCATCGAAGCTTTCTTT
.	TRBV19	TRBJ2-5	TRBD1	CASSTLARTGQETQYF	TGTGCCAGTAGTACCCTGGCTCGGACAGGACAAGAGACCCAGTACTTC
few	TRBV7-2	TRBJ1-5	.	CASSGWVDSNQPQHF	TGTGCCAGCAGCGGGTGGGTGGACAGCAATCAGCCCCAGCATTTT
.	TRBV5-6	TRBJ1-1	.	CASTAVVRGPHTEAFF	TGTGCCAGCACCGCGGTCGTCCGGGGGCCACACACTGAAGCTTTCTTT
.	TRBV27	TRBJ1-6	TRBD1	CASSSRQGNNSPLHF	TGTGCCAGCAGTTCCCGACAGGGGAATAATTCACCCCTCCACTTT
.	TRBV6-5	TRBJ1-1	.	CASSYIGGNTEAFF	TGTGCCAGCAGTTACATAGGGGGGAACACTGAAGCTTTCTTT
.	TRBV10-3	TRBJ1-1	TRBD1	CAILGGQRNTEAFF	TGTGCCATCTTAGGGGGACAGAGGAACACTGAAGCTTTCTTT
once	TRBV7-9	TRBJ2-3	TRBD1	CASSLGQGSSTDTQYF	TGTGCCAGCAGCTTAGGACAGGGTTCTAGCACAGATACGCAGTATTTT
.	TRBV5-4	TRBJ1-2	.	CASSLKAGYFYGYTF	TGTGCCAGCAGCTTGAAAGCAGGGTATTTCTATGGCTACACCTTC
few	TRBV7-9	TRBJ1-4	.	CASSSHRGGEKLFF	TGTGCCAGCAGCTCACATCGGGGAGGGGAAAAACTGTTTTTT
once	TRBV27	TRBJ2-3	TRBD2	CASSPIAGGGTDTQYF	TGTGCCAGCAGTCCCATAGCGGGGGGAGGCACAGATACGCAGTATTTT
.	TRBV9	TRBJ2-5	TRBD2	CASSPRLAGQETQYF	TGTGCCAGCAGCCCCAGACTAGCGGGACAAGAGACCCAGTACTTC
few	TRBV2	TRBJ1-1	.	CASMRENTEAFF	TGTGCCAGCATGAGGGAGAACACTGAAGCTTTCTTT
.	TRBV21-1	TRBJ1-1	.	CASSKRKGFGDPEAFF	TGTGCCAGCAGCAAACGAAAGGGATTTGGGGACCCTGAAGCTTTCTTT
.	TRBV2	TRBJ1-5	.	CASSEGNRRQPQHF	TGTGCCAGCAGTGAAGGTAACAGGCGGCAGCCCCAGCATTTT
.	TRBV9	TRBJ2-5	.	CASSVGGLAMGETQYF	TGTGCCAGCAGCGTAGGGGGGCTAGCGATGGGAGAGACCCAGTACTTC
.	TRBV6-5	TRBJ1-2	.	CASRQGDYGYTF	TGTGCCAGCAGACAGGGAGACTATGGCTACACCTTC
few	TRBV7-9	TRBJ2-7	TRBD2	CASSSTSGGFNEQYF	TGTGCCAGCAGCAGTACTAGCGGGGGGTTCAACGAGCAGTACTTC
.	TRBV18	TRBJ2-5	TRBD1	CASSPRGLGETQYF	TGTGCCAGCTCACCGAGGGGGCTGGGGGAGACCCAGTACTTC
.	TRBV6-6	TRBJ1-1	.	CASSYGPSTEAFF	TGTGCCAGCAGTTACGGTCCGAGCACTGAAGCTTTCTTT
once	TRBV11-3	TRBJ2-7	TRBD1	CASSLGGQGREQYF	TGTGCCAGCAGCTTGGGGGGACAGGGCCGGGAGCAGTACTTC
.	TRBV7-3	TRBJ1-1	.	CASSKYRTAEAFF	TGTGCCAGCAGCAAATACAGGACAGCTGAAGCTTTCTTT
.	TRBV5-5	TRBJ1-1	.	CASRLGRGRTEAFF	TGTGCCAGCAGGTTGGGTAGGGGTCGGACTGAAGCTTTCTTT
once	TRBV28	TRBJ1-1	.	CASSSGPVGNTEAFF	TGTGCCAGCAGTTCCGGACCGGTGGGGAACACTGAAGCTTTCTTT
.	TRBV30	TRBJ2-7	TRBD2	CAWTGGMGAYEQYF	TGTGCCTGGACGGGGGGGATGGGGGCCTACGAGCAGTACTTC
.	TRBV6-5	TRBJ2-7	.	CAIRRLGTYEQYF	TGTGCCATCCGGCGGTTGGGGACCTACGAGCAGTACTTC